Listed below are T cell receptor beta chains from one sample, sequenced in a study of T cell responses to AZD1222 COVID-19 vaccine. The assay was immunoSEQ multiplex PCR, and TCRdb's table has in-frame clones only and misses some. The data contain 110,000 to 150,000 clones, over 90% of them singletons. The input for sequencing was peripheral blood, taken on day 0 of AZD1222 vaccination. The receptors were gathered from an adult in good health. Both conserved end residues are part of each CDR3.

j_gene | v_gene | CDR3aa
TRBJ2-7 | TRBV7-8 | CASTPGLAAQKGEQYF
TRBJ1-5 | TRBV6-5 | CASSRTPSNQPQHF
TRBJ2-7 | TRBV6-6 | CASRPGQYYEQYF
TRBJ1-1 | TRBV11-3 | CASSPGGNTEAFF
TRBJ1-1 | TRBV12-3/TRBV12-4 | CASSFQLDTEAFF
TRBJ2-2 | TRBV9 | CASSALAGSTGELFF
TRBJ1-5 | TRBV6-6 | CASSYARRPQHF
TRBJ2-3 | TRBV6-6 | CASRISPSTDTQYF
TRBJ1-4 | TRBV10-3 | CAISDWDREYEKLFF
TRBJ2-1 | TRBV29-1 | CSVGRTGVNEQFF
TRBJ1-3 | TRBV7-9 | CASSLSRHLSGNTIYF
TRBJ1-1 | TRBV11-3 | CASSLTGVNTEAFF
TRBJ1-4 | TRBV28 | CASSLTDFNEKLFF
TRBJ2-2 | TRBV5-6 | CASSPPTGEFTGELFF
TRBJ2-1 | TRBV6-2/TRBV6-3 | CASSYAGTSDEQFF
TRBJ2-1 | TRBV5-4 | CASSLGVGSAGYNEQFF
TRBJ1-1 | TRBV19 | CASSWEGASVVEAFF
TRBJ2-1 | TRBV15 | CATSRDPPSGSISYNEQFF
TRBJ2-7 | TRBV11-2 | CASSLDGTSGLEQYF
TRBJ2-7 | TRBV5-1 | CASSLDSHEQYF
TRBJ2-1 | TRBV29-1 | CSVEASGSKEQFF
TRBJ2-1 | TRBV11-3 | CASSALGLDNEQFF
TRBJ1-1 | TRBV5-1 | CASSLSQGWTEAFF
TRBJ1-6 | TRBV19 | CASSISGPLENSPLHF
TRBJ2-7 | TRBV5-6 | CASSLGTSAASEQYF
TRBJ2-1 | TRBV7-8 | CASSLALVAGEYEQFF